The rows below give T cell receptor beta chains drawn from one sample of a study of OX40 agonist ivuxolimab in advanced cancers. Using immunoSEQ multiplex PCR, the repertoire was profiled, and TCRdb retains in-frame clones only, with some absent. This repertoire shows roughly 74,000 clones, about 87% found once; its top ten account for around 0.54%. The source was CD4+ or CD8+ T cells sorted from blood, collected in a trial of the OX40 agonist ivuxolimab. The receptors originated from an adult with an advanced solid tumor such as melanoma, head and neck, liver or kidney cancer. Both conserved end residues are part of each CDR3. The D gene is left open where the match is weak. Some rows mark clone size as missing; the rest say once, few, many or name a class of expanded clone.

.	TRBV6-6	TRBJ1-4	.	13	TGTGCCAGCAGTGGGAACCGGGACGGAAAACTGTTTTTT	CASSGNRDGKLFF
.	TRBV2	TRBJ1-1	TRBD1	13	TGTGCCAGCGGGGGACAGGGTAACACTGAAGCTTTCTTT	CASGGQGNTEAFF
.	TRBV7-9	TRBJ2-3	TRBD2	14	TGTGCCAGCAGCTTTAGCGGGGGCACAGATACGCAGTATTTT	CASSFSGGTDTQYF
.	TRBV6-4	TRBJ2-5	.	14	TGTGCCAGCAGTGAATCCGGGGGGCACGAGACCCAGTACTTC	CASSESGGHETQYF
few	TRBV15	TRBJ2-3	.	14	TGTGCCACCAGCAGAGGGACGCGCACAGATACGCAGTATTTT	CATSRGTRTDTQYF
.	TRBV27	TRBJ1-1	.	15	TGTGCCAGCAGTTTATTGACAGGAGGGTACACTGAAGCTTTCTTT	CASSLLTGGYTEAFF
.	TRBV7-2	TRBJ1-3	.	15	TGTGCCAGCAGCCTGCAGATTAGCTCTGGAAACACCATATATTTT	CASSLQISSGNTIYF
.	TRBV13	TRBJ2-7	TRBD2	13	TGTGCCAGCTCCAGCGGGACCCCCTACGAGCAGTACTTC	CASSSGTPYEQYF
.	TRBV6-4	TRBJ2-1	.	12	TGTGCCAAAAGAGGGGGGGACAATGAGCAGTTCTTC	CAKRGGDNEQFF
once	TRBV28	TRBJ2-7	.	13	TGTGCCACCTACCTTCCAGGGCCTTCCGAGCAGTACTTC	CATYLPGPSEQYF
.	TRBV7-9	TRBJ2-1	.	16	TGTGCCAGCAGCTCTAGTGACTGGGGGCAAACCAATGAGCAGTTCTTC	CASSSSDWGQTNEQFF
.	TRBV4-3	TRBJ2-3	TRBD2	14	TGCGCCAGCAGCCTGGACGGGGGGGCAGATACGCAGTATTTT	CASSLDGGADTQYF
few	TRBV6-6	TRBJ1-1	.	14	TGTGCCAGCAGTTATGGGGCAGCGAACACTGAAGCTTTCTTT	CASSYGAANTEAFF
.	TRBV7-8	TRBJ1-2	.	15	TGTGCCAGCAGCTTAGATTCGCGAGGGCTACGGGGCTACACCTTC	CASSLDSRGLRGYTF
.	TRBV10-3	TRBJ2-7	TRBD2	13	TGTGCCATCTCGCGGGGGGGAGCCTACGAGCAGTACTTC	CAISRGGAYEQYF
.	TRBV7-9	TRBJ1-2	.	14	TGTGCCAGCACCCGGGGCAGGGGCGATGGAGGCTACACCTTC	CASTRGRGDGGYTF
.	TRBV7-9	TRBJ2-2	.	15	TGTGCCAGCAGCTTGAGGTCCCAAAACACCGGGGAGCTGTTTTTT	CASSLRSQNTGELFF
.	TRBV5-1	TRBJ2-7	.	14	TGCGCCAGCAGCTTGGTGGTTCAGCCGTACGAGCAGTACTTC	CASSLVVQPYEQYF
.	TRBV18	TRBJ2-7	TRBD1	14	TGTGCCAGCTCACCACGACAGGGGGCATGGGAGCAGTACTTC	CASSPRQGAWEQYF
.	TRBV18	TRBJ2-7	.	15	TGTGCCAGCTCACGCGATTGGCAGGGGAGCGACGAGCAGTACTTC	CASSRDWQGSDEQYF
.	TRBV6-6	TRBJ1-1	TRBD1	14	TGTGCCAGCAGATATTCGGGACAGGGGGCTGAAGCTTTCTTT	CASRYSGQGAEAFF
.	TRBV7-8	TRBJ2-7	.	13	TGTGCCAGCAGCTTAGATGGAACCTACGAGCAGTACTTC	CASSLDGTYEQYF
.	TRBV30	TRBJ2-7	TRBD2	16	TGTGCCTGGAGTGTTACTAGCGGGAGCGCCCGCTACGAGCAGTACTTC	CAWSVTSGSARYEQYF
.	TRBV18	TRBJ1-5	.	14	TGTGCCAGCTCACTACAGGATAGCAATCAGCCCCAGCATTTT	CASSLQDSNQPQHF
.	TRBV21-1	TRBJ2-1	.	14	TGTGCCATCGGCGGGCGGGAGGGCCGGAATGAGCAGTTCTTC	CAIGGREGRNEQFF
.	TRBV4-3	TRBJ1-4	.	14	TGCGCCAGCAGCCAAGATTTCGGTAACCGGGGCTCAATATTC	CASSQDFGNRGSIF
once	TRBV11-2	TRBJ2-5	.	15	TGTGCCAGCACCGAACCCGATAGGGCCCAAGAGACCCAGTACTTC	CASTEPDRAQETQYF
few	TRBV7-9	TRBJ1-1	.	11	TGTGCCAGCAGCTTGGCCACTGAAGCTTTCTTT	CASSLATEAFF
.	TRBV5-1	TRBJ1-2	.	15	TGCGCCAGCAGCCCCCATGGGGGGGCAAACTATGGCTACACCTTC	CASSPHGGANYGYTF
.	TRBV5-6	TRBJ2-7	.	12	TGTGCCAGCGGATTCGGTTCCTACGAGCAGTACTTC	CASGFGSYEQYF
.	TRBV6-1	TRBJ1-1	.	13	TGTGCCAGCAGTGGCCTACTGAACACTGAAGCTTTCTTT	CASSGLLNTEAFF
.	TRBV7-2	TRBJ1-2	.	13	TGTGCCAGCAGCTACTCCCGGGAGCGGGGCTACACCTTC	CASSYSRERGYTF
once	TRBV9	TRBJ1-1	.	13	TGTGCCAGCAGCGTAGAGGGGTTCACTGAAGCTTTCTTT	CASSVEGFTEAFF
few	TRBV5-1	TRBJ2-5	.	18	TGCGCCAGCAGCTTGGGCGGCAGAATCGGGGGTGGCCAAGAGACCCAGTACTTC	CASSLGGRIGGGQETQYF
few	TRBV6-5	TRBJ1-5	.	13	TGTGCCAGCAGTGGACGGAGGAATCAGCCCCAGCATTTT	CASSGRRNQPQHF
.	TRBV7-8	TRBJ2-2	.	14	TGTGCCAGCAGCTCACAGGAGAACACCGGGGAGCTGTTTTTT	CASSSQENTGELFF
.	TRBV6-1	TRBJ2-7	TRBD2	15	TGTGCCAGCAGTGAAATGCCTAGCGGCACCTACGAGCAGTACTTC	CASSEMPSGTYEQYF
.	TRBV18	TRBJ1-1	.	15	TGTGCCAGCTCACCGTATCCCCAGAGGAACACTGAAGCTTTCTTT	CASSPYPQRNTEAFF
.	TRBV9	TRBJ1-1	TRBD1	14	TGTGCCAGCAGCATCGGGACAGTCAACACTGAAGCTTTCTTT	CASSIGTVNTEAFF
.	TRBV19	TRBJ1-5	TRBD1	15	TGTGCCAGTACCAACCTACAGGGGGAAAATCAGCCCCAGCATTTT	CASTNLQGENQPQHF